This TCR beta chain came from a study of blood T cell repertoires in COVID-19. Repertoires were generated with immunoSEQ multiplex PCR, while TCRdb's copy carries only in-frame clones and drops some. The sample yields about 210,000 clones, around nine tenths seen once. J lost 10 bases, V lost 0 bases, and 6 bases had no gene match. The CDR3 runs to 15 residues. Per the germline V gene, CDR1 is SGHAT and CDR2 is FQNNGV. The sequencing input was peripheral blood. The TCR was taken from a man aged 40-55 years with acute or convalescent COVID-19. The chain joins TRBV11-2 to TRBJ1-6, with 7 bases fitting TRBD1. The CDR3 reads CASSLEVQGRSPLHF. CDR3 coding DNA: TGTGCCAGCAGCTTAGAAGTACAGGGGCGGTCACCCCTCCACTTT. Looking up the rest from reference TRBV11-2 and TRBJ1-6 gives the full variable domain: EAGVAQSPRYKIIEKRQSVAFWCNPISGHATLYWYQQILGQGPKLLIQFQNNGVVDDSQLPKDRFSAERLKGVDSTLKIQPAKLEDSAVYLCASSLEVQGRSPLHFGNGTRLTVT.